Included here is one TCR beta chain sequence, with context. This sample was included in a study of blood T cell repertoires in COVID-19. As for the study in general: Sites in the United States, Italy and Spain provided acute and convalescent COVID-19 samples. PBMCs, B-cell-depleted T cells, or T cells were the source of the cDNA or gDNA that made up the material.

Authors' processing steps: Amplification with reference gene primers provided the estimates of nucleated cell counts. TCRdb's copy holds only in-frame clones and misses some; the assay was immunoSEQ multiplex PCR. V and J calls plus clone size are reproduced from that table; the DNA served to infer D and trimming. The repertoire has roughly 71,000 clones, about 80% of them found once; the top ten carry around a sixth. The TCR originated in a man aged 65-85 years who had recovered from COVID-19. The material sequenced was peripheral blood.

The CDR3: CAWGYSGANVLTF. In DNA, the CDR3 is TGTGCCTGGGGGTACTCTGGGGCCAACGTCCTGACTTTC. V gene TRBV30 combines with J gene TRBJ2-6; D is undetermined. Trimming left V 5 bases short and J 0 bases short, with 5 bases between. The CDR3 has 13 amino acids. CDR1 GTSNPN and CDR2 SVGIG come from the germline V gene (reference sequence).